The entry below gives a single TCR beta chain sequence along with its context. V trimming: 4 bases; J trimming: 2 bases; junction bases outside the gene matches: 8. This CDR3 is 16 amino acids long. Germline V lookup: CDR1 LGHDT, CDR2 YNNKEL (reference sequence). The data were obtained in a study of blood T cell repertoires in COVID-19. Study in general: COVID-19 samples from acute and convalescent phases originated in the United States, Italy and Spain. PBMCs, B-cell-depleted T cells, or T cells were the source of the cDNA or gDNA that made up the material.

In the authors' workflow: Amplification of reference gene primers provided the estimated nucleated cell counts. The protocol was immunoSEQ multiplex PCR, while the TCRdb copy is restricted to in-frame clones and leaves out a portion. The DNA was the basis for D and trimming; V, J and clone size are from that table. This table holds under 60,000 clones, roughly 88% found once. This clonotype was obtained from a man aged 70 or older with acute or convalescent COVID-19. This sequence joins TRBV3-1 (or the pseudogene TRBV3-2) and TRBJ2-5; 9 nucleotides line up with TRBD1. Sequencing was carried out using peripheral blood. This CDR3 is CASSPGTGNGQETQYF. CDR3 nucleotides: TGTGCCAGCAGCCCGGGGACAGGGAACGGGCAAGAGACCCAGTACTTC.